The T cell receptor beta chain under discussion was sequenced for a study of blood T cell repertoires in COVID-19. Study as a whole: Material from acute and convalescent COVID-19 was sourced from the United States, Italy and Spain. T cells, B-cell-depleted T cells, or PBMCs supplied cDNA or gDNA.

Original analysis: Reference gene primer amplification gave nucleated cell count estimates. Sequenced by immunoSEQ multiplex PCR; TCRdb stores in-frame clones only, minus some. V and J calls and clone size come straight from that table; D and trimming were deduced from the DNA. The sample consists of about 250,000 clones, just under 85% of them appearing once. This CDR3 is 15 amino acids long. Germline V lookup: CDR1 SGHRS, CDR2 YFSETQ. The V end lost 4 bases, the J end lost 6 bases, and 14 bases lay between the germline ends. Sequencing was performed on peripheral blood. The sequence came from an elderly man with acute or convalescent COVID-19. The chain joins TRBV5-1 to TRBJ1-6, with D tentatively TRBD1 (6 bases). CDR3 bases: TGCGCCAGCAGCCCCCAAGACAGGACTAATTCACCCCTCCACTTT. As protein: CASSPQDRTNSPLHF. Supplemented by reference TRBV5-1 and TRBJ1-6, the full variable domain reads KAGVTQTPRYLIKTRGQQVTLSCSPISGHRSVSWYQQTPGQGLQFLFEYFSETQRNKGNFPGRFSGRQFSNSRSEMNVSTLELGDSALYLCASSPQDRTNSPLHFGNGTRLTVT.